The source of this T cell receptor beta chain is a study of T-cell reconstitution after alpha-beta-depleted transplantation in children. Notes on the study in general: Among T cells one year after transplant, newly produced cells accounted for most counts and diversity.

This clonotype has at least ten counts. Its antigen is currently unknown. For TCRbeta, the library was prepared with unique molecular identifiers. One entry per CDR3 protein results from TCRdb running MiXCR on the PCR reads. The sample lists some 150,000 distinct CDR3 sequences, about 8.8% seen once, with 15% to 20% in the top ten. The CDR3 totals 12 residues. CDR1 is SGHRS, CDR2 YFSETQ, per germline. Trimming left V 7 bases short and J 4 bases short, with 9 bases between. The sequencing here drew on PBMCs, mostly from graft donor cells, taken 180 days after TCRalphabeta/CD19-depleted stem cell transplant. The rearrangement links TRBV5-1 to TRBJ2-1; D remains unclear. The receptor was isolated from a female patient between 2 and 15 years old who had a stem cell transplant for congenital amegakaryocytic thrombocytopenia, so the T cells may come from the graft donor. The CDR3 DNA is TGCGCCAGCCGGGCCACTTACAATGAGCAGTTCTTC. This sequence encodes CASRATYNEQFF.